Sequencing of this TCR beta chain was carried out in a study of T-cell memory formation after mild COVID-19. Study-level findings and limits: A second wave of clones peaked on day 37, and their SARS-CoV-2 specificity went unconfirmed.

TCRdb re-derived calls from the 5' RACE reads in MiXCR, one entry per CDR3 protein. This table has 300,000 to 400,000 distinct CDR3 sequences, under 15% appearing once. Only a few counts were recorded for this clonotype. The antigen is undetermined. CDR1 and CDR2 (germline): ENHRY, SYGVKD. The J segment lost 2 bases and the V segment lost 2 bases, leaving 6 bases of the junction unmatched. CDR3 length equals 15 residues. The chain combines TRBV10-3 with TRBJ2-7; the match to TRBD2 covers 7 bases. The specimen was PBMCs or a T cell subset sorted from them (not recorded which). The origin of this receptor is a man aged 18 to 29 who had mild COVID-19 (a few samples of this study predate the infection). Cell type and time point are not known. The CDR3 bases are TGTGCCATCAGTGAGGGGGGAGGGAGGACCTACGAGCAGTACTTC. Translating gives CAISEGGGRTYEQYF.